This T cell receptor beta chain originates from a study of blood T cells in healthy people across ages. Aged roughly 6 to 90, donors were systemically healthy Caucasians from Russia. The amount of total RNA extracted per sample was at least 5.5 micrograms. Together with a sample-barcoded 5' primer, a J-beta primer mix was included in a second PCR lasting roughly 6 to 12 cycles. MiXCR, run by TCRdb on the 5' RACE reads, gives a single entry per CDR3 protein. This sample has 1 million or so distinct CDR3 sequences, with under 30% found just once. The germline V gene has CDR1 SGHVS and CDR2 FNYEAQ. The CDR3 contains 13 residues. Trimming pared 2 bases from V and 4 bases from J, leaving 9 bases between. This clonotype occurred a few times. The same sample was also used in a study of T cells of mothers and their children. That paper adds: Donors comprised a few healthy Caucasian mothers plus their six children.

The chain uses TRBV7-6 and TRBJ2-7; D gene unclear. The sequence was obtained from a girl under 10 years old in good health. Source material: blood. CDR3 sequence (DNA): TGTGCCAGCAGCTTAAAAATCGGGTACGAGCAGTACTTC. Amino acids: CASSLKIGYEQYF.